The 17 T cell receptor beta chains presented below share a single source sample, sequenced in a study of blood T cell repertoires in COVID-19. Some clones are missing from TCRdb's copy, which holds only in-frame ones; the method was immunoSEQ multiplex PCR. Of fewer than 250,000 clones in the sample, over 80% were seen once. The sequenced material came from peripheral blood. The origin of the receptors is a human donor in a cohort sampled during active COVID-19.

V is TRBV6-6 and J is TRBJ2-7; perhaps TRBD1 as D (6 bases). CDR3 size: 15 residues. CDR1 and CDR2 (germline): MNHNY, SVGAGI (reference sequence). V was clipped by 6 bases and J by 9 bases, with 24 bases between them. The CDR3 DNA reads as TGTGCCAGCAGAAGAGTACAGGGATTAGAAGATCCGCAGTACTTC. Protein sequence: CASRRVQGLEDPQYF.

The CDR3 region is CASSLSLITDTQYF. The DNA of the CDR3 is TGTGCCAGCAGCCTGAGTCTTATCACAGATACGCAGTATTTT. The rearrangement joins TRBV11-3 to TRBJ2-3; no definite D call. The CDR3 is 14 residues long. The ends were cut back, 5 bases at V and 2 bases at J, with 11 bases in the middle. The germline V gene encodes CDR1 SGHNT and CDR2 YENEEA. Variable domain in full (rest from reference TRBV11-3 and TRBJ2-3): EAGVVQSPRYKIIEKKQPVAFWCNPISGHNTLYWYLQNLGQGPELLIRYENEEAVDDSQLPKDRFSAERLKGVDSTLKIQPAELGDSAVYLCASSLSLITDTQYFGPGTRLTVL.

CDR3 nucleotides: TGTGCCAGCTCACTCCAGGGGATCACAGATACGCAGTATTTT. Translation gives CASSLQGITDTQYF. V usage is TRBV18 and J usage is TRBJ2-3; TRBD1 might be the D (6 bases). The V end lost 4 bases, the J end lost 2 bases, and 10 bases lay between the germline ends. The CDR3 is 14 residues long. CDR1 and CDR2 (germline): KGHSH, LQKENI. Drawing the rest from reference TRBV18 and TRBJ2-3, the complete variable domain is NAGVMQNPRHLVRRRGQEARLRCSPMKGHSHVYWYRQLPEEGLKFMVYLQKENIIDESGMPKERFSAEFPKEGPSILRIQQVVRGDSAAYFCASSLQGITDTQYFGPGTRLTVL.

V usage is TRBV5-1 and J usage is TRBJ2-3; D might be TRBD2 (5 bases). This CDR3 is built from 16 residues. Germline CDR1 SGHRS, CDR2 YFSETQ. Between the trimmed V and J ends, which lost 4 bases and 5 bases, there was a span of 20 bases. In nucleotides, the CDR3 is TGCGCCAGCAGCCCGTTTCCGGGAACCCAAGGAGATACGCAGTATTTT. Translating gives CASSPFPGTQGDTQYF.

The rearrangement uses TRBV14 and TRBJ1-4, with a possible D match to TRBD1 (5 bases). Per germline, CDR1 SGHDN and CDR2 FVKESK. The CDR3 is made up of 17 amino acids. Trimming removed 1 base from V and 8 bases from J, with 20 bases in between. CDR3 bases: TGTGCCAGCAGCCAAGCTTGGTTGACTCCGGCAGGGGAAAAACTGTTTTTT. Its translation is CASSQAWLTPAGEKLFF.

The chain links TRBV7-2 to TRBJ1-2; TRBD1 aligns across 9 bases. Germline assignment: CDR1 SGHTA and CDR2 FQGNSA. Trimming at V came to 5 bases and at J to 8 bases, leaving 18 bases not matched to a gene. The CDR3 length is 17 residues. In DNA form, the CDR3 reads TGTGCCAGCAGCGAATTTGCTAGGACAGGGGAGTCCGGCGGCTACACCTTC. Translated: CASSEFARTGESGGYTF. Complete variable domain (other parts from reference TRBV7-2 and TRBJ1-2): GAGVSQSPSNKVTEKGKDVELRCDPISGHTALYWYRQSLGQGLEFLIYFQGNSAPDKSGLPSDRFSAERTGGSVSTLTIQRTQQEDSAVYLCASSEFARTGESGGYTFGSGTRLTVV.

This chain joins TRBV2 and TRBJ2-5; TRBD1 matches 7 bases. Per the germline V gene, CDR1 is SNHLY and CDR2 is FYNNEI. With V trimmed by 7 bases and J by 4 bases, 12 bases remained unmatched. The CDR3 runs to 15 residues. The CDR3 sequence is CASNVGLNRGETQYF. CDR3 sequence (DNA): TGTGCCAGCAATGTGGGTCTGAACAGGGGAGAGACCCAGTACTTC.

CDR3 bases: TGTGCCAGCAGCCTCGGACAGCTGAACACCGGGGAGCTGTTTTTT. It yields the protein CASSLGQLNTGELFF. This chain connects TRBV11-3 to TRBJ2-2, with D possibly TRBD1 on 6 matching bases. Trimming took off 5 bases at V and 1 base at J, with 11 bases between the two ends. From germline, CDR1 is SGHNT and CDR2 YENEEA. The CDR3 has 15 amino acids.

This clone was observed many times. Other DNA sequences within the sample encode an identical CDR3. The CDR3 is CASSPGGNEQFF. In nucleotides, the CDR3 is TGTGCCAGCTCACCGGGAGGCAATGAGCAGTTCTTC. The chain couples TRBV18 to TRBJ2-1, with a tentative D call TRBD2 (6 bases). The CDR3 is 12 amino acids. Per the germline V gene, CDR1 is KGHSH and CDR2 is LQKENI. Deletions cut 3 bases from V and 6 bases from J, with 6 bases between. The entire variable domain, with the rest obtained from reference TRBV18 and TRBJ2-1, is as follows: NAGVMQNPRHLVRRRGQEARLRCSPMKGHSHVYWYRQLPEEGLKFMVYLQKENIIDESGMPKERFSAEFPKEGPSILRIQQVVRGDSAAYFCASSPGGNEQFFGPGTRLTVL.

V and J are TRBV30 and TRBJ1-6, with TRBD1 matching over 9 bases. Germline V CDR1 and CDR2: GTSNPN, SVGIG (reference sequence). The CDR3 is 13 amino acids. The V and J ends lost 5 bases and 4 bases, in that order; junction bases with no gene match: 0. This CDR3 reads CAWGTGYNSPLHF. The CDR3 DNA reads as TGTGCCTGGGGGACAGGGTATAATTCACCCCTCCACTTT.

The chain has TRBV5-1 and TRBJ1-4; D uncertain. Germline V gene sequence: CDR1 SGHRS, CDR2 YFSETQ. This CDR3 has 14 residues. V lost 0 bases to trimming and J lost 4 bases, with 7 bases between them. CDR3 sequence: CASSLDRHNEKLFF. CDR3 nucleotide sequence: TGCGCCAGCAGCTTGGACAGACATAATGAAAAACTGTTTTTT.

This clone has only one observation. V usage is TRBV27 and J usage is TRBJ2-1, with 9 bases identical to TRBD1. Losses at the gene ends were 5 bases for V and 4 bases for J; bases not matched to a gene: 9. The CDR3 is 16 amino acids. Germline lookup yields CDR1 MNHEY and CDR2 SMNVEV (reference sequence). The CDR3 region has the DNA TGTGCCAGCAGTCGAGGGACAGGGACGGGATACAATGAGCAGTTCTTC. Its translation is CASSRGTGTGYNEQFF.

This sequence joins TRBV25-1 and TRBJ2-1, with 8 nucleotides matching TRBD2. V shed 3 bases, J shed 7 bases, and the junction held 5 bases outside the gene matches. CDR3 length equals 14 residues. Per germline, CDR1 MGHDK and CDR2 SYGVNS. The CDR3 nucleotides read TGTGCCAGCAGTGATGTAGCGGGGTGGAATGAGCAGTTCTTC. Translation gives CASSDVAGWNEQFF.

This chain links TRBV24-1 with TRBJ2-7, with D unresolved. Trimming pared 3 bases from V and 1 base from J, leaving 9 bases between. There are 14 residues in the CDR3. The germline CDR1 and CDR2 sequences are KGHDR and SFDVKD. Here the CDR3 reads CATSDHFVSYEQYF. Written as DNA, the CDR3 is TGTGCCACCAGTGATCACTTCGTTTCCTACGAGCAGTACTTC.

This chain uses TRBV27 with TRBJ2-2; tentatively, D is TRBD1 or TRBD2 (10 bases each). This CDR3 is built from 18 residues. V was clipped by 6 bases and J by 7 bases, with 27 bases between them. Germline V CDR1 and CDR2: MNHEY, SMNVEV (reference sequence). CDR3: CASSLGQGKLAGVGELFF. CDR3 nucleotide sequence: TGTGCCAGCAGCTTGGGACAGGGGAAGCTAGCGGGAGTCGGGGAGCTGTTTTTT.

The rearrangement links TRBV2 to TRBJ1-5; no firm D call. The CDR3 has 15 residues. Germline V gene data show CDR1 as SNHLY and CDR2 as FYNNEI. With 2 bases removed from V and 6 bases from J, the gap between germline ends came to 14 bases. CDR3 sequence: CASSESVRGGQPQHF. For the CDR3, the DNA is TGTGCCAGCAGTGAAAGTGTTCGGGGAGGTCAGCCCCAGCATTTT.

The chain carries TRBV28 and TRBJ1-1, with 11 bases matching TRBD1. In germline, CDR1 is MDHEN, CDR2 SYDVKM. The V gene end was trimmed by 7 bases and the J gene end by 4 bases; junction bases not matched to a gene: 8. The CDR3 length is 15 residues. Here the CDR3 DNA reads TGTGCCAGCAAGGAGGCCGGGACAGGGGGCACTGAAGCTTTCTTT. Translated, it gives CASKEAGTGGTEAFF.